This TCR beta chain was identified during a study of cytomegalovirus exposure and HLA in healthy donors. CDR1 is SNHLY and CDR2 is FYNNEI in the germline V gene. The V gene end was trimmed by 9 bases and the J gene end by 2 bases; junction bases not matched to a gene: 9. The CDR3 totals 15 residues. The PCR was carried out with 60 Vbeta primers and 13 Jbeta primers. Some clones are missing from TCRdb's copy, which holds only in-frame ones; the method was immunoSEQ multiplex PCR. Of under 200,000 clones listed, around 77% are singletons. This clonotype was sampled from a woman aged 25 to 39 in good health and CMV-seropositive. This chain links TRBV2 with TRBJ2-2; 7 bases are shared with TRBD2. The specimen sequenced was PBMCs. For the CDR3, the DNA is TGTGCCAGGGGTAGTGGCGGGAGTAACACCGGGGAGCTGTTTTTT. Translating it yields CARGSGGSNTGELFF.